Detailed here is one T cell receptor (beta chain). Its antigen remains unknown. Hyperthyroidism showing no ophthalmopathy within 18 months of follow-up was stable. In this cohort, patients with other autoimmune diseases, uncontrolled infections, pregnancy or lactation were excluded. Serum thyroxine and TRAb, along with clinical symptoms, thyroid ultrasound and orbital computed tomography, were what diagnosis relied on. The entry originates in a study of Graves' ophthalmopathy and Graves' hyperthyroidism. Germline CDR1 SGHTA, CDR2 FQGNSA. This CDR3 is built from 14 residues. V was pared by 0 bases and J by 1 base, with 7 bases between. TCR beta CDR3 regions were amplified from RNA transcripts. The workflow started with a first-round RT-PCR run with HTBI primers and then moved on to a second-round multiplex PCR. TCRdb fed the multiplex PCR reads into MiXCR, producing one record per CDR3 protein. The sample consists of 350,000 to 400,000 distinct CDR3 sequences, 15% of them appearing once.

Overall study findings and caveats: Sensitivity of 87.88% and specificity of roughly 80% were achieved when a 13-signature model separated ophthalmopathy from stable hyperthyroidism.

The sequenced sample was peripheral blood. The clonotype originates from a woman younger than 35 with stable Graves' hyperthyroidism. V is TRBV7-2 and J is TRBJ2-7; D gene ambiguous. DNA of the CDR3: TGTGCCAGCAGCTTAGCTTCGCCTTCCTACGAGCAGTACTTC. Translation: CASSLASPSYEQYF.